The 31 T cell receptor beta chains below come from one sample, sequenced in a study of cytomegalovirus exposure and HLA in healthy donors. With 60 Vbeta and 13 Jbeta primers, the PCR was carried out. Generated by immunoSEQ multiplex PCR, the TCRdb table keeps only in-frame clones and is missing some. The sample has some 170,000 clones; about 81% are singletons. The specimen sequenced was PBMCs. The receptors derive from a woman between 25 and 40 years old in good health and CMV-seronegative.

CDR3 region: CASSSPGGLRENEQFF. The CDR3 DNA follows: TGTGCCAGCAGCTCCCCCGGGGGTCTTCGTGAGAATGAGCAGTTCTTC. The chain links TRBV11-2 to TRBJ2-1; tentatively, D is TRBD2 (6 bases). Between the trimmed V and J ends, which lost 4 bases and 7 bases, there was a span of 20 bases. CDR3 size: 16 residues. Per the germline V gene, CDR1 is SGHAT and CDR2 is FQNNGV.

V gene TRBV28 combines with J gene TRBJ2-7; TRBD2 is a possible D gene (6 bases). Trimming shortened V by 5 bases and J by 3 bases, and 14 bases separated the two germline ends. Per germline, CDR1 MDHEN and CDR2 SYDVKM. The CDR3 loop spans 14 amino acids. The CDR3 region has the DNA TGTGCCAGCAGTACAAGGGCGGGGTTCTACGAGCAGTACTTC. It translates to CASSTRAGFYEQYF. The full variable domain, completed using reference TRBV28 and TRBJ2-7, is DVKVTQSSRYLVKRTGEKVFLECVQDMDHENMFWYRQDPGLGLRLIYFSYDVKMKEKGDIPEGYSVSREKKERFSLILESASTNQTSMYLCASSTRAGFYEQYFGPGTRLTVT.

The chain joins TRBV6-6 to TRBJ1-5; TRBD1 matches 8 bases. CDR3 length equals 16 residues. Trimming at V came to 6 bases and at J to 2 bases, leaving 9 bases not matched to a gene. Germline loops: CDR1 MNHNY, CDR2 SVGAGI (reference sequence). In DNA, the CDR3 is TGTGCCAGCAGCCAGGGGGCGCGAGAAGGCAATCAGCCCCAGCATTTT. Amino acids: CASSQGAREGNQPQHF.

The rearrangement joins TRBV19 to TRBJ2-7, with 11 nucleotides matching TRBD2. CDR3 length: 14 amino acids. In germline, CDR1 is LNHDA, CDR2 SQIVND (reference sequence). V shed 3 bases, J shed 3 bases, and the junction held 1 base outside the gene matches. CDR3 nucleotide sequence: TGTGCCAGTAGTATTCTAGCGGGGGGCTACGAGCAGTACTTC. Its translation is CASSILAGGYEQYF.

This clone has just a few counts. The rearrangement uses TRBV18 and TRBJ1-2; D is uncertain. Trimming removed 3 bases at V and 4 bases at J, with 9 bases between. This CDR3 is 13 amino acids long. The germline V gene encodes CDR1 KGHSH and CDR2 LQKENI. The CDR3 DNA reads as TGTGCCAGCTCACCTGAGGGTGGCTATGGCTACACCTTC. Its translation is CASSPEGGYGYTF.

The chain employs TRBV4-3 and TRBJ2-1, with TRBD2 matching over 7 bases. The V and J ends lost 6 bases and 0 bases, in that order; junction bases with no gene match: 11. This CDR3 has 17 amino acids. CDR1 LGHNA and CDR2 YSLEER come from the germline V gene. DNA of the CDR3: TGCGCCAGCAGACCTCTTTATGGCGGGAGCTCCTACAATGAGCAGTTCTTC. Protein: CASRPLYGGSSYNEQFF.

The chain carries TRBV27 and TRBJ1-5; D might be TRBD1 (5 bases). The CDR3 is made up of 15 amino acids. Germline V gene sequence: CDR1 MNHEY, CDR2 SMNVEV (reference sequence). V lost 0 bases and J lost 7, with 13 bases in between. CDR3 nucleotide sequence: TGTGCCAGCAGTTTATCAGGGGAGGGAGGACAGCCCCAGCATTTT. It is translated as CASSLSGEGGQPQHF.

The chain recombines TRBV19 with TRBJ2-7; TRBD1 matches at 10 bases. Germline V lookup: CDR1 LNHDA, CDR2 SQIVND (reference sequence). The CDR3 is made up of 15 amino acids. J was trimmed by 3 bases and V by 5 bases; bases with no gene match: 7. The DNA of the CDR3 is TGTGCCAGTAGTTCAACGGGACAGGGGCGCTACGAGCAGTACTTC. This translates into CASSSTGQGRYEQYF.

This chain links TRBV4-3 with TRBJ1-2, with TRBD1 matching 10 bases. V shed 8 bases, J shed 3 bases, and the junction held 9 bases outside the gene matches. CDR3 length: 15 amino acids. Germline V lookup: CDR1 LGHNA, CDR2 YSLEER. CDR3 region: CASGAGTGVDYGYTF. CDR3 coding DNA: TGCGCCAGCGGAGCCGGGACAGGGGTTGACTATGGCTACACCTTC.

The chain carries TRBV10-3 and TRBJ2-3; 7 positions match TRBD1. Looked up from germline, CDR1 is ENHRY and CDR2 is SYGVKD. The length of the CDR3 is 17 residues. With V trimmed by 2 bases and J by 0 bases, 8 bases remained unmatched. The CDR3 DNA reads as TGTGCCATCAGTGAGACTACAGGGGCCCCTAGCACAGATACGCAGTATTTT. It codes for CAISETTGAPSTDTQYF.

This clone was observed a few times. This rearrangement joins TRBV5-4 to TRBJ1-4, with 7 bases lining up with TRBD1. Germline loops: CDR1 SGHNT, CDR2 YYREEE (reference sequence). This CDR3 contains 14 residues. The trim removed 0 bases at V and 8 bases at J, leaving 4 bases unmatched. The CDR3 sequence: CASSLDQGEEKLFF. CDR3 DNA sequence: TGTGCCAGCAGCTTGGACCAGGGGGAGGAAAAACTGTTTTTT.

The V and J genes are TRBV7-2 and TRBJ1-2; D remains unclear. V gave up 1 base and J gave up 4 bases, with 10 bases separating them. The germline CDR1 and CDR2 sequences are SGHTA and FQGNSA. The CDR3 totals 14 residues. The DNA for the CDR3 is TGTGCCAGCAGCTTAGTGGGAGAGCCCTATGGCTACACCTTC. This translates into CASSLVGEPYGYTF.

This clone has only one observation. The V gene is TRBV5-4, the J gene TRBJ1-1, with D hard to call. The CDR3 has 14 amino acids. Trimming took off 3 bases at V and 0 bases at J, with 9 bases between the two ends. In germline, CDR1 is SGHNT, CDR2 YYREEE (reference sequence). CDR3 DNA: TGTGCCAGCAGCTCCCAGATGATGAACACTGAAGCTTTCTTT. The encoded protein is CASSSQMMNTEAFF.

The chain couples TRBV9 to TRBJ1-2; tentatively, D is TRBD1 (6 bases). Per germline, CDR1 SGDLS and CDR2 YYNGEE. The ends were cut back, 1 base at V and 3 bases at J, with 10 bases in the middle. The CDR3 totals 14 residues. In DNA, the CDR3 is TGTGCCAGCAGCGTAACAGGGATGGACTATGGCTACACCTTC. It encodes CASSVTGMDYGYTF.

The chain combines TRBV28 with TRBJ1-6; 9 bases fit TRBD1. Germline values: CDR1 MDHEN, CDR2 SYDVKM. CDR3 length: 15 amino acids. V shed 5 bases and J 10 bases; nucleotides not matched to a gene: 9. This chain's CDR3 is CASSARDRDGSPLHF. CDR3 nucleotides: TGTGCCAGCAGTGCTCGGGACAGGGATGGGTCACCCCTCCACTTT.

The chain links TRBV27 to TRBJ1-2, with no clear D. The CDR3 sequence is 15 residues long. V lost 3 bases, J lost 3 bases, and 14 bases lay in between. Germline CDR1 reads MNHEY; CDR2 reads SMNVEV (reference sequence). CDR3 region: CASSFMGKGDYGYTF. CDR3 coding DNA: TGTGCCAGCAGTTTCATGGGAAAGGGAGACTATGGCTACACCTTC.

This clone was recorded only once. The chain links TRBV19 to TRBJ2-1; TRBD2 agrees at 11 bases. CDR3 length: 17 amino acids. Losses at the gene ends were 4 bases for V and 7 bases for J; bases not matched to a gene: 12. Germline lookup yields CDR1 LNHDA and CDR2 SQIVND (reference sequence). The CDR3 protein is CASSTYLTSGKANEQFF. The CDR3 coding sequence is TGTGCCAGTAGTACCTACCTGACTAGCGGGAAGGCTAATGAGCAGTTCTTC.

CDR3 nucleotides: TGTGCCACCAGCAAAACAGGGGGCCTTGGCTACACCTTC. Amino acid sequence: CATSKTGGLGYTF. The V gene is TRBV15, the J gene TRBJ1-2; TRBD1 aligns across 9 bases. The germline V gene encodes CDR1 LNHNV and CDR2 YYDKDF (reference sequence). J was trimmed by 7 bases and V by 4 bases; bases with no gene match: 4. The CDR3 consists of 13 residues.

V is TRBV27 and J is TRBJ2-1, with 7 bases fitting TRBD1. The CDR3 runs to 14 residues. Germline V gives CDR1 MNHEY, CDR2 SMNVEV (reference sequence). The J segment lost 7 bases and the V segment lost 3 bases, leaving 6 bases of the junction unmatched. CDR3 sequence (DNA): TGTGCCAGCAGTTTTGGGACAGTGGGGAATGAGCAGTTCTTC. Translated, it gives CASSFGTVGNEQFF.

The chain employs TRBV7-2 and TRBJ2-1; 9 nucleotides align to TRBD2. The CDR3 has 16 amino acids. Germline-derived CDR1 and CDR2 are SGHTA and FQGNSA. Unmatched junction bases numbered 9, after V lost 0 bases and J lost 9 bases. The CDR3 here is CASSLAGGGAVFEQFF. The DNA of the CDR3 is TGTGCCAGCAGCTTAGCGGGCGGGGGGGCCGTGTTTGAGCAGTTCTTC.

V and J are TRBV6-1 and TRBJ2-7, with 9 bases that match TRBD1. Losses at the gene ends were 0 bases for V and 3 bases for J; bases not matched to a gene: 3. The CDR3 consists of 15 residues. The germline CDR1 and CDR2 sequences are MNHNS and SASEGT. CDR3 amino acids: CASSEAGTGIYEQYF. The CDR3 nucleotides are TGTGCCAGCAGTGAAGCCGGGACAGGGATCTACGAGCAGTACTTC.

The rearrangement joins TRBV30 to TRBJ1-5; the D is unclear. The CDR3 loop spans 14 amino acids. Germline V gene sequence: CDR1 GTSNPN, CDR2 SVGIG (reference sequence). The V and J ends lost 0 bases and 0 bases respectively, with 6 bases between them. In nucleotides, the CDR3 is TGTGCCTGGAGTGTCGGAGTTAGCAATCAGCCCCAGCATTTT. This encodes CAWSVGVSNQPQHF.

This rearrangement joins TRBV4-3 to TRBJ1-1, with 7 bases lining up with TRBD1. In germline, CDR1 is LGHNA, CDR2 YSLEER. The CDR3 extends over 17 amino acids. V shed 1 base and J 0 bases; nucleotides not matched to a gene: 8. CDR3 loop: CASSQGPGTAMNTEAFF. CDR3 in DNA: TGCGCCAGCAGCCAAGGACCCGGGACAGCCATGAACACTGAAGCTTTCTTT.

The chain combines TRBV19 with TRBJ1-4, with D uncertain. This CDR3 is 16 amino acids long. V lost 7 bases and J lost 0, with 15 bases in between. Germline CDR1 and CDR2: LNHDA and SQIVND (reference sequence). The DNA for the CDR3 is TGTGCCAGTACCCCCGCCAGTACAGCAACTAATGAAAAACTGTTTTTT. Translated, it gives CASTPASTATNEKLFF.

Note on this clone: Germline and junction disagree at one end, which may indicate a read error. The CDR3, as DNA: TGTGCCAGCAGCGCTGACGGAGGGGTTTCTGGGGCCAACGGCCTGACTTTC. Translation: CASSADGGVSGANGLTF. This chain uses TRBV9 with TRBJ2-6; the D gene is possibly TRBD2 (6 bases). Germline V gives CDR1 SGDLS, CDR2 YYNGEE. The CDR3 covers 17 residues.

The chain uses TRBV5-1 and TRBJ1-3; no definite D call. The CDR3 has 16 amino acids. V gave up 0 bases and J gave up 0 bases, with 10 bases separating them. CDR1 and CDR2 (germline): SGHRS, YFSETQ. CDR3 residues: CASSLGAGSSGNTIYF. The CDR3 region has the DNA TGCGCCAGCAGCTTGGGGGCAGGATCCTCTGGAAACACCATATATTTT.

Of note for this clone: Germline is not matched at one junction end, which may reflect a read error. The V gene is TRBV7-9, the J gene TRBJ2-1, with 11 bases identical to TRBD2. CDR3 size: 15 residues. Germline assignment: CDR1 SEHNR and CDR2 FQNEAQ (reference sequence). The CDR3 is CSSSSLAGGPNEQFF. Here the CDR3 DNA reads TGTTCCAGCAGCTCCTTAGCGGGAGGGCCGAATGAGCAGTTCTTC.

In this sample, this clone turned up once. The V call is TRBV18, the J call TRBJ2-7; D is undetermined. The CDR3 is 17 amino acids. The germline gives CDR1 KGHSH, CDR2 LQKENI. Trimming shortened V by 2 bases and J by 5 bases, and 22 bases separated the two germline ends. CDR3 loop: CASSPARQAVVRNEQYF. In DNA form, the CDR3 reads TGTGCCAGCTCACCAGCCCGGCAGGCAGTTGTTCGAAACGAGCAGTACTTC.

The V gene is TRBV28, the J gene TRBJ1-1; no clear D. Germline V gives CDR1 MDHEN, CDR2 SYDVKM. V was clipped by 6 bases and J by 2 bases, with 7 bases between them. The CDR3 spans 12 residues. This CDR3 reads CASSIPNTEAFF. In DNA, the CDR3 is TGTGCCAGCAGCATTCCAAACACTGAAGCTTTCTTT.

The rearrangement links TRBV5-6 to TRBJ1-1, with D perhaps TRBD1 (5 bases). CDR3 length: 15 residues. The V end was cut by 1 base, the J end by 1 base, with 11 bases between. Germline lookup yields CDR1 SGHDT and CDR2 YYEEEE. The DNA for the CDR3 is TGTGCCAGCAGCTTGTACGGGGGGAGGAACACTGAAGCTTTCTTT. Translated: CASSLYGGRNTEAFF.

J is TRBJ1-1 and V is TRBV5-1; 8 bases align to TRBD1. J gave up 10 bases and V 0 bases, and 14 bases lay outside the gene matches. The CDR3 contains 16 residues. Germline V gene lookup returns CDR1 SGHRS and CDR2 YFSETQ. The CDR3 sequence is CASSLDIGPGQDRAFF. The CDR3 nucleotides read TGCGCCAGCAGCTTGGATATAGGGCCGGGACAGGATCGAGCTTTCTTT.